This T cell receptor (beta chain) was sequenced during a study of blood T cell repertoires in COVID-19 (dated by TCRdb to about 2020). Background for the entire study: Samples from collaborators originated in the United States, Italy and Spain and spanned both the acute and convalescent phases of COVID-19. The material from the prospective study consisted of cDNA or gDNA derived from T cells, B-cell-depleted T cells, or PBMCs. Deeply sampled blood TCRbeta repertoires from subjects exposed to, actively infected with, or recovered from COVID-19 were included in the dataset. The repertoires were made available in a free public database intended to serve as a resource for research on the immune response to SARS-CoV-2. Samples were obtained from the ongoing ImmuneRACE study (first 160 participants) and from about 1,300 subjects provided by 6 global collaborators. The sample metadata nearly always contained a de-identified subject ID, COVID-19 status, age in years and sex. Where available, HLA class I and class II types were taken from metadata supplied by the sample provider and were not determined by assay-based typing. Findings and caveats that apply to the study as a whole: The quantity of clinical and demographic metadata differed by source and by participant and was supplied without curation.

Remarks on this clone: There is no known antigen for this receptor. The record has no base qualities; no much larger clone is one base away. Other DNA sequences in the same sample also yield this CDR3.

V is reduced by 8 bases and J by 6 bases, leaving a spacing of 10 bases between them. The germline V gene (reference sequence) provides CDR1 LNHDA and CDR2 SQIVND. Counted from cysteine to phenylalanine, this CDR3 has 12 amino acids. The retained sequence is limited to the CDR3, 36 bases, with the frame set at the first base. The collaborating institutions used their own protocols to collect whole blood in K2EDTA tubes. Collaborator samples were shipped for TCRbeta analysis as frozen whole blood, isolated PBMCs, or DNA extracted from either sample type. The immunoSEQ Assay, a bias-controlled multiplex PCR, was used to amplify TCRbeta CDR3 regions from genomic DNA. The original pipeline was this. The number of nucleated cells in each sample was estimated from the amplification of reference gene primers within the assay. Sequence reads were collapsed and filtered to measure the absolute abundance of every unique TCRbeta CDR3 rearrangement. For each sample, productive Simpson clonality was calculated as the square root of Simpson's diversity index across productive rearrangements. The table was pulled from immuneACCESS by TCRdb, which kept in-frame rearrangements only. Such tables lose some clones; where checked, under half of the loss comes from unresolved V genes, and the rest has no known cause. The DNA gave D and trimming, while V, J and clone size come from that table. In all, the sample holds 100,000 to 150,000 clones, and 69% of those were seen once. Approximately 2.1% of the sample is taken by the ten largest.

This sequence uses TRBV19 and TRBJ2-2; TRBD1 is perhaps the D gene, given 6 matching bases. The sequence came from a woman in her seventies with acute or convalescent COVID-19. Sequencing was done on a sample of peripheral blood. The DNA reads TGTGCCAGTTCACAGGGAGCCGGGGAGCTGTTTTTT. Translated, this is CASSQGAGELFF.